The clone carrying this TCR beta chain was picked up many times. Its antigen is currently unknown. The CDR3 is made up of 14 amino acids. Germline V gene sequence: CDR1 SGHRS, CDR2 YFSETQ. V was shortened by 3 bases and J by 8 bases, with 15 bases between the two germline ends. This entry is derived from a study of CD8 T cells in ankylosing spondylitis. Molecular-barcoded quantitative 5'-RACE produced these TCR beta libraries. TCRdb analysed the 5' RACE reads with MiXCR anew, one entry per CDR3 protein. The table includes more than 250,000 distinct CDR3 sequences, around a tenth detected once. The study, taken as a whole, reports: Seemingly distinctive of ankylosing spondylitis blood was a TCR beta motif formed by eight highly homologous variants. Previously reported in reactive arthritis synovial fluid and blood were some of the motif variants. The clones that were linked to disease were reported to be significantly enriched in matched synovial fluid samples from ankylosing spondylitis patients.

Sequenced sample: blood, either unsorted or a sorted T cell fraction (not recorded which). The V call is TRBV5-1, the J call TRBJ2-4; possible D gene TRBD2, 6 bases. The source of this sequence is a female donor with ankylosing spondylitis or in good health (not recorded which). CDR3 in DNA: TGCGCCAGCAGCTCACGGGGGAGAGAAGACATTCAGTACTTC. Residues: CASSSRGREDIQYF.